The 18 T cell receptor beta chains presented below share a single source sample, sequenced in a study of blood T cell repertoires in COVID-19. Data came from immunoSEQ multiplex PCR; TCRdb stores just in-frame clones and leaves some out. The data contain 210,000 or so clones, nearly 90% of them singletons. Sequencing was performed on PBMCs or T cells enriched from blood (not recorded which). Every receptor here comes from a man aged 25 to 40 who had recovered from COVID-19.

Regarding this clone: The junction does not match germline at one end; this may be a read error. The chain couples TRBV7-6 to TRBJ1-3; D is ambiguous. This CDR3 contains 11 residues. The germline gives CDR1 SGHVS, CDR2 FNYEAQ. DNA of the CDR3: TGTGCCAGCAGCTCCGGGATAAGGATGAATTTT. This sequence encodes CASSSGIRMNF.

The gene calls are TRBV5-6 and TRBJ2-1; 7 bases fit TRBD1. This CDR3 is built from 17 residues. Germline-derived CDR1 and CDR2 are SGHDT and YYEEEE. Unmatched junction bases numbered 9, after V lost 2 bases and J lost 1 base. The CDR3 bases are TGTGCCAGCAGCTTCTACAGGGGACCCTTATCCTACAATGAGCAGTTCTTC. This translates into CASSFYRGPLSYNEQFF.

The V gene is TRBV3-1 (or the pseudogene TRBV3-2), the J gene TRBJ2-5; D not resolved. The V gene's germline CDR1 is LGHDT and CDR2 YNNKEL (reference sequence). This CDR3 spans 13 amino acids. V lost 4 bases to trimming and J lost 4 bases, with 10 bases between them. The CDR3 bases are TGTGCCAGCAGCCTTGGCTCCCTAGAGACCCAGTACTTC. Translation: CASSLGSLETQYF.

The chain combines TRBV5-5 with TRBJ2-3, with 7 bases lining up with TRBD2. The V gene end was trimmed by 4 bases and the J gene end by 0 bases; junction bases not matched to a gene: 8. This CDR3 contains 16 residues. Germline lookup yields CDR1 SGHKS and CDR2 YYEKEE (reference sequence). The DNA for the CDR3 is TGTGCCAGCAGCCGGGGAGGGCTCCTTAGCACAGATACGCAGTATTTT. It encodes CASSRGGLLSTDTQYF. Variable domain in full (rest from reference TRBV5-5 and TRBJ2-3): DAGVTQSPTHLIKTRGQQVTLRCSPISGHKSVSWYQQVLGQGPQFIFQYYEKEERGRGNFPDRFSARQFPNYSSELNVNALLLGDSALYLCASSRGGLLSTDTQYFGPGTRLTVL.

J is TRBJ1-1 and V is TRBV5-1; the D is unclear. Per the germline V gene, CDR1 is SGHRS and CDR2 is YFSETQ. The CDR3 is 15 residues long. V was pared by 0 bases and J by 4 bases, with 13 bases between. CDR3 coding DNA: TGCGCCAGCAGCTTGGCGGCAGGCCTCGGCACTGAAGCTTTCTTT. As protein: CASSLAAGLGTEAFF.

The chain is built from TRBV6-5 and TRBJ1-1, with a possible D match to TRBD1 (6 bases). There are 15 residues in the CDR3. The V and J ends lost 4 bases and 1 base respectively, with 13 bases between them. CDR1 is MNHEY, CDR2 SVGAGI, per germline. The CDR3 loop reads CASSSQGLGNTEAFF. The CDR3 nucleotides are TGTGCCAGCAGTTCACAGGGATTGGGGAACACTGAAGCTTTCTTT.

The chain combines TRBV30 with TRBJ2-1; D might be TRBD1 (6 bases). V was trimmed by 7 bases and J by 8 bases, leaving 15 bases between them. CDR3 length: 12 residues. The germline CDR1 and CDR2 sequences are GTSNPN and SVGIG (reference sequence). CDR3 region: CAYHTGSDEQFF. The CDR3 DNA sequence: TGTGCCTATCATACAGGGAGCGATGAGCAGTTCTTC. The complete variable domain, with remaining parts taken from reference TRBV30 and TRBJ2-1, reads SQTIHQWPATLVQPVGSPLSLECTVEGTSNPNLYWYRQAAGRGLQLLFYSVGIGQISSEVPQNLSASRPQDRQFILSSKKLLLSDSGFYLCAYHTGSDEQFFGPGTRLTVL.

The chain joins TRBV12-5 to TRBJ2-3, with D possibly matching TRBD1 (6 bases). Looked up from germline, CDR1 is LGHNT and CDR2 is FRNRAP. The CDR3 consists of 14 residues. The V end was cut by 5 bases, the J end by 0 bases, with 9 bases between. The CDR3 DNA sequence: TGTGCTAGTGGTACAGGGTTGAGCACAGATACGCAGTATTTT. It is translated as CASGTGLSTDTQYF. Complete variable domain (other parts from reference TRBV12-5 and TRBJ2-3): DARVTQTPRHKVTEMGQEVTMRCQPILGHNTVFWYRQTMMQGLELLAYFRNRAPLDDSGMPKDRFSAEMPDATLATLKIQPSEPRDSAVYFCASGTGLSTDTQYFGPGTRLTVL.

The chain employs TRBV4-3 and TRBJ2-2; 7 positions agree with TRBD2. J lost 8 bases, V lost 3 bases, and 15 bases had no gene match. The CDR3 extends over 17 amino acids. Per germline, CDR1 LGHNA and CDR2 YSLEER. The CDR3 nucleotides are TGCGCCAGCAGCCACCGAGGAGGACTAGGGCTTTTGGGGGAGCTGTTTTTT. Its protein product is CASSHRGGLGLLGELFF.

This clone was recorded at least ten times. This chain connects TRBV6-1 to TRBJ1-6, with D unresolved. This CDR3 spans 13 amino acids. The V gene lost 1 base and the J gene lost 9 bases, with 7 bases spanning the gap. Germline values: CDR1 MNHNS, CDR2 SASEGT. CDR3 amino acids: CASSEVPGSPLHF. The CDR3 DNA sequence: TGTGCCAGCAGTGAAGTACCAGGTTCACCCCTCCACTTT.

The chain couples TRBV15 to TRBJ1-5; D is undetermined. The CDR3 extends over 17 amino acids. Germline V gives CDR1 LNHNV, CDR2 YYDKDF (reference sequence). V gave up 3 bases and J gave up 4 bases, with 19 bases separating them. The CDR3 coding sequence is TGTGCCACCAGCAGTCCCTTTGGCAGGTCCGATAATCAGCCCCAGCATTTT. Encoded protein: CATSSPFGRSDNQPQHF. The variable domain in full, completed from reference TRBV15 and TRBJ1-5, reads DAMVIQNPRYQVTQFGKPVTLSCSQTLNHNVMYWYQQKSSQAPKLLFHYYDKDFNNEADTPDNFQSRRPNTSFCFLDIRSPGLGDTAMYLCATSSPFGRSDNQPQHFGDGTRLSIL.

Here the CDR3 DNA reads TGTGCCAGCAGGGGGACAGGGAACTATGGCTACACCTTC. It codes for CASRGTGNYGYTF. V usage is TRBV6-5 and J usage is TRBJ1-2; TRBD1 matches 9 bases. The length of the CDR3 is 13 residues. V shed 6 bases and J 2 bases; nucleotides not matched to a gene: 1. Germline V lookup: CDR1 MNHEY, CDR2 SVGAGI.

V usage is TRBV5-4 and J usage is TRBJ1-2, with a tentative D call TRBD1 (6 bases). V was trimmed by 4 bases and J by 3 bases, leaving 16 bases between them. This CDR3 is built from 15 residues. Germline V gives CDR1 SGHNT, CDR2 YYREEE (reference sequence). The CDR3, as DNA: TGTGCCAGCAGCCAACTATCCCGGACAGACTATGGCTACACCTTC. Its translation: CASSQLSRTDYGYTF.

The V gene is TRBV11-3, the J gene TRBJ2-7; D is possibly TRBD2 (6 bases). The CDR3 length is 15 residues. V lost 2 bases and J lost 4, with 15 bases in between. Germline V lookup: CDR1 SGHNT, CDR2 YENEEA. CDR3 amino acids: CASSLTSSSSYEQYF. The DNA of the CDR3 is TGTGCCAGCAGCTTAACTAGCTCGTCATCTTACGAGCAGTACTTC.

In DNA form, the CDR3 reads TGTGCCAGCAGTTTCACGGGGGAGAACCAGCATTTT. This gives the protein CASSFTGENQHF. The V call is TRBV12-3 or TRBV12-4, the J call TRBJ1-5; a weak D match, TRBD1 (5 bases). V was clipped by 3 bases and J by 12 bases, with 12 bases between them. This CDR3 is 12 amino acids long.

This clone was picked up one time. The genes are TRBV4-1 and TRBJ2-7; D is ambiguous. This CDR3 is built from 13 residues. Trimming pared 3 bases from V and 1 base from J, leaving 7 bases between. Germline V gene lookup returns CDR1 MGHRA and CDR2 YSYEKL. Here the CDR3 reads CASSHNPSYEQYF. The DNA for the CDR3 is TGCGCCAGCAGCCATAATCCTTCCTACGAGCAGTACTTC.

The genes are TRBV7-9 and TRBJ1-6; perhaps TRBD1 as D (5 bases). CDR1 and CDR2 (germline): SEHNR, FQNEAQ (reference sequence). This CDR3 spans 15 amino acids. V was trimmed by 3 bases and J by 6 bases, leaving 12 bases between them. The DNA for the CDR3 is TGTGCCAGCAGCTTGGAGGGGTCCCCTAATTCACCCCTCCACTTT. Protein product: CASSLEGSPNSPLHF.

The J gene is TRBJ2-1, the V gene TRBV7-9; TRBD1 agrees at 7 bases. The trim removed 1 base at V and 4 bases at J, leaving 7 bases unmatched. CDR3 length equals 16 residues. The germline gives CDR1 SEHNR, CDR2 FQNEAQ (reference sequence). CDR3 loop: CASSLVAGGRYNEQFF. The CDR3 region has the DNA TGTGCCAGCAGCTTAGTGGCAGGGGGTAGGTACAATGAGCAGTTCTTC.